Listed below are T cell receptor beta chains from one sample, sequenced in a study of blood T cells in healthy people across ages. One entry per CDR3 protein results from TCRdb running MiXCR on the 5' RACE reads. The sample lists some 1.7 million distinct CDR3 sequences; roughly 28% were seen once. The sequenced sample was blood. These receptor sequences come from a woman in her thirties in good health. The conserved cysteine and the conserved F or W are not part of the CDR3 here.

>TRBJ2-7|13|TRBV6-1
ASGLSDRDGYEQY
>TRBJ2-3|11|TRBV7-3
ASSWAGGDTQY
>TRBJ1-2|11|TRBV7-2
ASSALQGMGYT
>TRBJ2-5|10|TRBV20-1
SAHRDRETQY
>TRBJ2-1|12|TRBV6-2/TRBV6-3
ASSYWTGRNEQV
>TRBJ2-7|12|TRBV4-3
ASSQGLETYERY
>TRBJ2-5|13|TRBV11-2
ASSLVAGGYETQY
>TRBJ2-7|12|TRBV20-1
SALQGGTSYEQY
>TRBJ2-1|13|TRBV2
ASREAGVIGNEQF
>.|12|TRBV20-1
SARTSGGPNEQY
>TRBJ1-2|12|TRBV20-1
SATRQGGNYGYT
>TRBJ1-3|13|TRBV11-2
ASSLVGGKFPTIY
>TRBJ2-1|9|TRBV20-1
SLWGGAEQF
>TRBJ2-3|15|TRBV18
ASSPPGSRAGTDTQY
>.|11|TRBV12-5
ASGPPGDFEQY
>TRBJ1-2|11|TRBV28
ASSTPPARGYT
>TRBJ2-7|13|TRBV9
ASSVEGTGAYEQY
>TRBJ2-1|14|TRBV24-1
ATSDKGQGWNNEQF
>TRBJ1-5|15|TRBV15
ATSFSGQGGFFQPQH
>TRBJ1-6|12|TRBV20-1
SARGTRNNSPLH
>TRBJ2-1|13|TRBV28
ASSFLAGIGNEQF
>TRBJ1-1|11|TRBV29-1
SVVEQGGTEAF
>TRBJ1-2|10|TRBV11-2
ASSQEIDGYT
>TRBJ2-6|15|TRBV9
ASSVGGRGSGANVLT